Listed below are T cell receptor beta chains from one sample, sequenced in a study of blood T cell repertoires in COVID-19. Here immunoSEQ multiplex PCR was the method, and the copy in TCRdb shows in-frame clones only, minus some. The data show tens of thousands of clones, 70% to 90% seen once. The sequencing sample was made of peripheral blood. All receptors come from a human donor in a cohort sampled during active COVID-19. CDR3s include the opening cysteine and the closing phenylalanine or tryptophan. The D gene is left open where the match is weak. Clone size is shown for a subset of rows, as once, few, many or a class of expanded clone.

>once|TRBD1|TRBV6-5|TRBJ2-3
CATRDRVRADTQYF
TGTGCCACCCGGGACAGGGTTCGGGCAGATACGCAGTATTTT
>.|.|TRBV6-5|TRBJ2-2
CASSRRLGAGELFF
TGTGCCAGCAGTAGGCGACTAGGGGCCGGGGAGCTGTTTTTT
>.|TRBD1|TRBV27|TRBJ2-7
CASTPTGTGNYEQYF
TGTGCCAGCACCCCTACCGGGACAGGGAACTACGAGCAGTACTTC
>.|TRBD2|TRBV13|TRBJ2-1
CASSGGTSGDNEQFF
TGTGCCAGCAGCGGCGGGACTAGCGGTGACAATGAGCAGTTCTTC
>.|TRBD2|TRBV9|TRBJ2-2
CASSATSGVGELFF
TGTGCCAGCAGCGCGACTAGCGGGGTGGGGGAGCTGTTTTTT
>.|.|TRBV9|TRBJ1-1
CASSAGGSGEGEAFF
TGTGCCAGCAGCGCGGGGGGCTCAGGGGAGGGTGAAGCTTTCTTT
>.|TRBD1|TRBV5-5|TRBJ1-2
CASSPEGQGNGYTF
TGTGCCAGCAGCCCGGAGGGACAGGGAAACGGCTACACCTTC
>.|TRBD1|TRBV18|TRBJ1-5
CASSPTPGQGSDQPQHF
TGTGCCAGCTCACCAACTCCGGGACAGGGCTCGGATCAGCCCCAGCATTTT
>.|TRBD1|TRBV19|TRBJ1-1
CASSSPGQRLEAFF
TGTGCCAGTAGTAGCCCGGGACAGAGACTTGAAGCTTTCTTT
>.|.|TRBV11-3|TRBJ2-6
CASSSGANVLTF
TGTGCCAGCAGTAGTGGGGCCAACGTCCTGACTTTC
>.|TRBD1|TRBV27|TRBJ1-5
CASSQTGTYSNQPQHF
TGTGCCAGCAGTCAGACAGGGACTTATAGCAATCAGCCCCAGCATTTT
>.|.|TRBV30|TRBJ2-2
CAWNRDTGELFF
TGTGCCTGGAACCGGGACACCGGGGAGCTGTTTTTT
>.|.|TRBV5-1|TRBJ1-1
CASSWGGLRGTEAFF
TGCGCCAGCAGCTGGGGGGGACTCCGAGGGACTGAAGCTTTCTTT
>once|.|TRBV6-5|TRBJ1-6
CASTGDTVNSPLHF
TGTGCCAGCACCGGGGACACCGTAAATTCACCCCTCCACTTT
>.|TRBD1|TRBV29-1|TRBJ1-2
CSVGRTGVDGYTF
TGCAGCGTTGGAAGGACAGGGGTCGATGGCTACACCTTC
>.|TRBD1|TRBV27|TRBJ2-7
CATRKTGTEAYEQYF
TGTGCCACCAGGAAAACGGGGACAGAAGCCTACGAGCAGTACTTC
>.|TRBD1|TRBV5-5|TRBJ1-2
CASSSDRVSRGYTF
TGTGCCAGCAGCTCAGACAGGGTATCTCGGGGCTACACCTTC
>.|TRBD1|TRBV5-4|TRBJ2-3
CASSSLPGQTTDTQYF
TGTGCCAGCAGCAGCTTGCCGGGACAGACCACAGATACGCAGTATTTT
>.|TRBD1|TRBV18|TRBJ1-1
CASSPGTGGTEAFF
TGTGCCAGCTCACCAGGCACAGGGGGTACTGAAGCTTTCTTT
>many|.|TRBV5-1|TRBJ2-1
CASSLATTSNEQFF
TGCGCCAGCAGCTTGGCAACAACCTCCAATGAGCAGTTCTTC
>.|TRBD1|TRBV12-3/TRBV12-4|TRBJ1-6
CASSLRTGSPLHF
TGTGCCAGCAGTTTACGGACAGGTTCACCCCTCCACTTT
>.|.|TRBV27|TRBJ1-5
CASSQSNQPQHF
TGTGCCAGCAGTCAGAGCAATCAGCCCCAGCATTTT
>once|.|TRBV7-9|TRBJ2-5
CASSSNQETQYF
TGTGCCAGCAGCTCTAACCAAGAGACCCAGTACTTC
>.|TRBD1|TRBV28|TRBJ1-6
CASSWDRGRGSPLHF
TGTGCCAGCAGTTGGGACAGGGGGCGAGGAAGTCCCCTCCACTTT